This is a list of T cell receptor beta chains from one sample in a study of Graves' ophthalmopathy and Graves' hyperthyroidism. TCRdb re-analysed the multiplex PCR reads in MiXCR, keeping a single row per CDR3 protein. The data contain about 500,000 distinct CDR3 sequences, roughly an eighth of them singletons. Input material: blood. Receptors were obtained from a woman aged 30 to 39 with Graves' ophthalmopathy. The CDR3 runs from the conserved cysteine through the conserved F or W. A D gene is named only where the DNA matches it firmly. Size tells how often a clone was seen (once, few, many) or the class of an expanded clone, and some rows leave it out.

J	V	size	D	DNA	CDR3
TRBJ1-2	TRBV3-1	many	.	TGTGCCAGCAGCCCCACGGAGACAGCGAAGTATGGCTACACCTTC	CASSPTETAKYGYTF
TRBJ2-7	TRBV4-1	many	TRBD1	TGCGCCAGCAGCCAAGAGCGACAGGGCTCCTACGAGCAGTACTTC	CASSQERQGSYEQYF
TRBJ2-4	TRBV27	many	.	TGTGCCAGCTCCACTCCGGGGAGGATTCAGTACTTC	CASSTPGRIQYF
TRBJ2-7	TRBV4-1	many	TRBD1	TGCGCCAGCAGCCTCCGGGACAGGAACTACGAGCAGTACTTC	CASSLRDRNYEQYF
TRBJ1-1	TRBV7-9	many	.	TGTGCCAGCAGCTTATCAGGGGAGACTGAAGCTTTCTTT	CASSLSGETEAFF
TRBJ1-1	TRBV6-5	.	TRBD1	TGTGCCAGCAGTTACTCGACGGGACAGATGGTGGACACTGAAGCTTTCTTT	CASSYSTGQMVDTEAFF
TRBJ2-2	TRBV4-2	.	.	TGTGCCAGCAGCCAATGGGGGCGGGAGAACACCGGGGAGCTGTTTTTT	CASSQWGRENTGELFF
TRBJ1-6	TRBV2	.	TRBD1	TGTGCCAGCAGGATAGGACAGGCAGTAGATAATTCACCCCTCCACTTT	CASRIGQAVDNSPLHF
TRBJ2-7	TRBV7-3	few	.	TGTGCCAGCAGCCTTGGACAGCCTTTGGAGCAGTACTTC	CASSLGQPLEQYF
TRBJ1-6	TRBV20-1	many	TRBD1	TGCAGTGCTAGGGACGACAGGGAGCCCGATAATTCACCCCTCCACTTT	CSARDDREPDNSPLHF
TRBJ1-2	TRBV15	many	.	TGTGCCAATGTTGAGGGCTACACCTTC	CANVEGYTF
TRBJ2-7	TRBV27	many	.	TGTGCCAGCAGCTCCTGGGGCAGCACCCTTGGCGAGCAGTACTTC	CASSSWGSTLGEQYF
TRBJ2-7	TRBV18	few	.	TGTGCCAGCTCAACACAGGGGGGGATAACCTACGAGCAGTACTTC	CASSTQGGITYEQYF
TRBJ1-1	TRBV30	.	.	TGTGCCTGGAGTCCTCTCCGGGATAACACTGAAGCTTTCTTT	CAWSPLRDNTEAFF
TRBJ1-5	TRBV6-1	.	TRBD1	TGTGCCACCCGGGACAGAGATTTACAGCCCCAGCATTTT	CATRDRDLQPQHF
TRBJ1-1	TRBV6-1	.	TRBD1	TGTGCCAGCAGCAGAGACAGGGCTTTTTCTGAAGCTTTCTTT	CASSRDRAFSEAFF
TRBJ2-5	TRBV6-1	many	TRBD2	TGTGCCAGCAGTGAGCTAGCGGGGTCCCAAGAGACCCAGTACTTC	CASSELAGSQETQYF
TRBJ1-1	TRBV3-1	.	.	TGTGCCAGCAGCCAAGAATCCGGGTCAACTGAAGCTTTCTTT	CASSQESGSTEAFF
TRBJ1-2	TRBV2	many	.	TGTGCCAGCAAGGACAAAAAACGCTATGGCTACACCTTC	CASKDKKRYGYTF
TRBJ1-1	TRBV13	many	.	TGTGCCAGCAGCCACCGGCGGGAAAATGAAGCTTTCTTT	CASSHRRENEAFF
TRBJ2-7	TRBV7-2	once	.	TGTGCCAGCAAAGAGACGGGGTTCTCCTACGAGCAGTACTTC	CASKETGFSYEQYF
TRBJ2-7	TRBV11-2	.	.	TGTGCCAGCAGCCCCGGGACTCCTCGATACGAGCAGTACTTC	CASSPGTPRYEQYF
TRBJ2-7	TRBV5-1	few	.	TGCGCCAGCAGCTCGGATGTGGGACGGACCTACGAGCAGTACTTC	CASSSDVGRTYEQYF
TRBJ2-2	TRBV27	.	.	TGTGCCAGCAGTTTAAGGGGACAAGGCACCGGGGAGCTGTTTTTT	CASSLRGQGTGELFF
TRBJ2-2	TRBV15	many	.	TGTGCCACCAGCAGAGATTTCAACACCGGGGAGCTGTTTTTT	CATSRDFNTGELFF
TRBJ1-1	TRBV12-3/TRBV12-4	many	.	TGTGCCAGCAGTCCCCGGGACAAACTGAACACTGAAGCTTTCTTT	CASSPRDKLNTEAFF
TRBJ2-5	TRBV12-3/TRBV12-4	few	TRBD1	TGTGCCAGCAGACCCGGGACAGCCAAAGAGACCCAGTACTTC	CASRPGTAKETQYF
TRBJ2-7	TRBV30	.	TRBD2	TGTGCCTGGAACGGCGGGAGCTACGAGCAGTACTTC	CAWNGGSYEQYF
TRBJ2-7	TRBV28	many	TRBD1	TGTGCCAGCAGTTTTGGGACAGGGTTCTACGAGCAGTACTTC	CASSFGTGFYEQYF
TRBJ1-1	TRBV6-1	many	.	TGTGCCAGCAGTAGAGAGAGTTACACTGAAGCTTTCTTT	CASSRESYTEAFF
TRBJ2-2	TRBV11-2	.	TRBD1	TGTGCCAGCACTGAGGCCCGAGGGCCGGGACAGAAGAACACCGGGGAGCTGTTTTTT	CASTEARGPGQKNTGELFF
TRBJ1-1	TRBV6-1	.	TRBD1	TGTGCCAGCAGTGCCCCCGGACAGGGGGCCCCTGAAGCTTTCTTT	CASSAPGQGAPEAFF
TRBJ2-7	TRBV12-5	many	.	TGTGCTAGTGGTGTCCGGGGAGAGCAGTACTTC	CASGVRGEQYF
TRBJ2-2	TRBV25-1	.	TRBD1	TGTGCCAGCAGTGAAACGACGGGGGACAGGGGTATTGTCGGGGAGCTGTTTTTT	CASSETTGDRGIVGELFF
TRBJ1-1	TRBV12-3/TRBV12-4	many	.	TGTGCCAGCAGTCTCGAAAGCGACACTGAAGCTTTCTTT	CASSLESDTEAFF
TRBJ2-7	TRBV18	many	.	TGTGCCAGCTCACCTACAGCGAGCTCCTACGAGCAGTACTTC	CASSPTASSYEQYF
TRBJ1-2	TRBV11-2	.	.	TGTGCCAGCGGCCCGCAGGGAAGCTATGGCTACACCTTC	CASGPQGSYGYTF
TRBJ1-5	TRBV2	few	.	TGTGCCAGCAGCGGAGTAGGGCAGCCCCAGCATTTT	CASSGVGQPQHF
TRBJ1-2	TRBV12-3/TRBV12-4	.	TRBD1	TGTGCAGACAGGGAATTCTATGGCTACACCTTC	CADREFYGYTF
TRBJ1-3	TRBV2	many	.	TGTGCCAGCAGCCCGGGGTACGGAAACACCATATATTTT	CASSPGYGNTIYF
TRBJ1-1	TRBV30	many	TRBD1	TGTGCCTGGAGACTGACAGGGATCGGCACTGAAGCTTTCTTT	CAWRLTGIGTEAFF
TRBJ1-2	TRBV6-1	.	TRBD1	TGTGCCAGCAGTATGGGACAGGGGGTGGACGGCTACACCTTC	CASSMGQGVDGYTF
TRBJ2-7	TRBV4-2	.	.	TGTGCCAGCAGCCAGGAATCCCAGGTCTCCTACGAGCAGTACTTC	CASSQESQVSYEQYF
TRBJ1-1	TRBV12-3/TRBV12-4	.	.	TGTGCCAGCAGTAAACAGGGAGTAAGCACTGAAGCTTTCTTT	CASSKQGVSTEAFF
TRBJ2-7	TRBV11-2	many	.	TGTGCCAGCAGCCGCAGAGCGTACGAGCAGTACTTC	CASSRRAYEQYF
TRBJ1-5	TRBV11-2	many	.	TGTGCCAGCAGCCCGGGCTTGGATCAGCCCCAGCATTTT	CASSPGLDQPQHF
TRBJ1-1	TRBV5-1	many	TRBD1	TGCGCCAGCAGCTTGAGAGGGCAGGGGGCGGAATACCCCACTGAAGCTTTCTTT	CASSLRGQGAEYPTEAFF
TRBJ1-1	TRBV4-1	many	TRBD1	TGCGCCAGCAGCCTCTCGACAGGGGAGCACACTGAAGCTTTCTTT	CASSLSTGEHTEAFF
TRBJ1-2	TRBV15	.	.	TGTGCCGTGAACCGGGGCCCCAGGGACGGCTACACCTTC	CAVNRGPRDGYTF
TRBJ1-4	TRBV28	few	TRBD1	TGTGCCAGCACAGTGGGGATCGGGACAGATAATGAAAAACTGTTTTTT	CASTVGIGTDNEKLFF
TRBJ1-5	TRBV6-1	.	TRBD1	TGTGCCAGCAGTGAAACCGGGACAGGTGGTCAGCCCCAGCATTTT	CASSETGTGGQPQHF
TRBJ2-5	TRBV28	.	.	TGTGCCAGCAGTTTGATAGGGTTTCAAGAGACCCAGTACTTC	CASSLIGFQETQYF